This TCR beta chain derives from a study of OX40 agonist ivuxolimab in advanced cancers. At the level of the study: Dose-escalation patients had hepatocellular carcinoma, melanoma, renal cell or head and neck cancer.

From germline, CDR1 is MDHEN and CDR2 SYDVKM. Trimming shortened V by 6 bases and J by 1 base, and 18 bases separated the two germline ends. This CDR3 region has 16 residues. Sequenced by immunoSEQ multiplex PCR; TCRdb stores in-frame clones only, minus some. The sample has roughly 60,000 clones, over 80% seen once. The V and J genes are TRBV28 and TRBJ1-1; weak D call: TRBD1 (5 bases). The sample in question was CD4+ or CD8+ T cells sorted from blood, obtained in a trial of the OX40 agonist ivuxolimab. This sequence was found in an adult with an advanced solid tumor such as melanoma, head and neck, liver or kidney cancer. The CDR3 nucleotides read TGTGCCAGCAGGAGCCCCGGGACCCTTTGGAACACTGAAGCTTTCTTT. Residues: CASRSPGTLWNTEAFF.